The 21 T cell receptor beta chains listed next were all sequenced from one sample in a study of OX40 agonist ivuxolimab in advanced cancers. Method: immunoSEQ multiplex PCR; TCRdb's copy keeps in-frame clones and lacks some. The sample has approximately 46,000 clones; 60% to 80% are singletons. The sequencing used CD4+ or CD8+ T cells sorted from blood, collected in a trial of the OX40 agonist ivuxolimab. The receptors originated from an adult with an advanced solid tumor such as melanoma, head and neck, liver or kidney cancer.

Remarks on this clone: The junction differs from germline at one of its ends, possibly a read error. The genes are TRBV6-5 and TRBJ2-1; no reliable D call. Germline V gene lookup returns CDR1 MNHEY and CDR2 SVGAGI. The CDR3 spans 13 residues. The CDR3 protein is CANSYAKGNEQFF. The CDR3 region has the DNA TGTGCCAACAGTTACGCGAAGGGCAATGAGCAGTTCTTC.

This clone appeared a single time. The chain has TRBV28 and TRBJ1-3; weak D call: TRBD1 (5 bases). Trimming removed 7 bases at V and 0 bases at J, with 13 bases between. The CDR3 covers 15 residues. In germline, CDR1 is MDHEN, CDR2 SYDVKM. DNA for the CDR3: TGTGCCAGCATCGTCCCGACAGCCTCTGGAAACACCATATATTTT. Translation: CASIVPTASGNTIYF. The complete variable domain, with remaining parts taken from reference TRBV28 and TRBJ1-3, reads DVKVTQSSRYLVKRTGEKVFLECVQDMDHENMFWYRQDPGLGLRLIYFSYDVKMKEKGDIPEGYSVSREKKERFSLILESASTNQTSMYLCASIVPTASGNTIYFGEGSWLTVV.

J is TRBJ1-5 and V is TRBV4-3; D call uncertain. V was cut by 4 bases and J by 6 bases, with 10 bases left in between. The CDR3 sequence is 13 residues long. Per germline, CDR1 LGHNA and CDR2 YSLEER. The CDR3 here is CASSPGRAQPQHF. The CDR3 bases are TGCGCCAGCAGCCCGGGGAGGGCTCAGCCCCAGCATTTT.

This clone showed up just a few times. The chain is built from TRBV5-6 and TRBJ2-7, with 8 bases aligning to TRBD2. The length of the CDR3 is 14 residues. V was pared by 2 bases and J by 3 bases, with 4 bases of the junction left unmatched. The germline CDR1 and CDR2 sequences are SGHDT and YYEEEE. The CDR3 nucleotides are TGTGCCAGCAGCTTCATGGGGACTAGCTACGAGCAGTACTTC. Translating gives CASSFMGTSYEQYF.

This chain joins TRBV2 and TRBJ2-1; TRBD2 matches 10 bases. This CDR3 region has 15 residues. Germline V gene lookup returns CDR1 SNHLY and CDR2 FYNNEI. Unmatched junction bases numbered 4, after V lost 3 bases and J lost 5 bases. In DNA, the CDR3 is TGTGCCAGCAGTGAGGAACTAGCGGGAAACAATGAGCAGTTCTTC. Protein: CASSEELAGNNEQFF.

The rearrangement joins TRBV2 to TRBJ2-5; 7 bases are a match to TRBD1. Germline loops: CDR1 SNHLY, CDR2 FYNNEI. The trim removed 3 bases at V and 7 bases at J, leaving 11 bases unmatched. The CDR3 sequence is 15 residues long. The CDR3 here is CASSDPGTATRTQYF. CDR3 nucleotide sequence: TGTGCCAGCAGTGATCCAGGGACAGCGACGAGGACCCAGTACTTC.

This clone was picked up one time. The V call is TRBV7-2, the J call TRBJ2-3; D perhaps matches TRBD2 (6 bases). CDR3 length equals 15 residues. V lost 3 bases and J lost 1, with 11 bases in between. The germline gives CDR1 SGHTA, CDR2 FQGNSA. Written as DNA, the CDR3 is TGTGCCAGCAGCTTCGGATGGGGGGGCACAGATACGCAGTATTTT. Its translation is CASSFGWGGTDTQYF.

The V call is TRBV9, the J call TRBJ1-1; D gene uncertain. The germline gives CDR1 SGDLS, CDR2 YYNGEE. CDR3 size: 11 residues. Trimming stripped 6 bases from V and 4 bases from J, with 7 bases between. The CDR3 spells CASTYATEAFF. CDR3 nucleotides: TGTGCCAGCACCTACGCCACTGAAGCTTTCTTT.

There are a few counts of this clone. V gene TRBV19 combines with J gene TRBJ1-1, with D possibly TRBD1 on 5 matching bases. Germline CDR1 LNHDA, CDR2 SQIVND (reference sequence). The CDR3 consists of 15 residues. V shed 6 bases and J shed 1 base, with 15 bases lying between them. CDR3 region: CASSGTSTGNTEAFF. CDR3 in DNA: TGTGCCAGTAGCGGGACCTCCACGGGGAACACTGAAGCTTTCTTT. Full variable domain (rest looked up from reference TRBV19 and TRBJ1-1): DGGITQSPKYLFRKEGQNVTLSCEQNLNHDAMYWYRQDPGQGLRLIYYSQIVNDFQKGDIAEGYSVSREKKESFPLTVTSAQKNPTAFYLCASSGTSTGNTEAFFGQGTRLTVV.

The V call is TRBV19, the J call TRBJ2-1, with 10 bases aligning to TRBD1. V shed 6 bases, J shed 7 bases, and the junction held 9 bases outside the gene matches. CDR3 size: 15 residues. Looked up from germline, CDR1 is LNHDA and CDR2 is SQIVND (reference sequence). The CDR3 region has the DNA TGTGCCAGTAGCACCCCCGACAGGGGGCGGAATGAGCAGTTCTTC. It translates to CASSTPDRGRNEQFF.

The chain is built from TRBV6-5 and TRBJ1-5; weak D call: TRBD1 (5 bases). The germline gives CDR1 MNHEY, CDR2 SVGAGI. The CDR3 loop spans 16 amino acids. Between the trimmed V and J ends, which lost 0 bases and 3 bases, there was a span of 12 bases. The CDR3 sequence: CASSYSYRTVNQPQHF. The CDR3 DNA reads TGTGCCAGCAGTTACTCGTACAGGACCGTCAATCAGCCCCAGCATTTT.

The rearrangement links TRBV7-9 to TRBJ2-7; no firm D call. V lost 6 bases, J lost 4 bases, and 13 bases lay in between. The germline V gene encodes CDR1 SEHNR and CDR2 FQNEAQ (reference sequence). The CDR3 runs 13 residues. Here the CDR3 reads CASRIVGGYEQYF. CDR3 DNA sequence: TGTGCCAGCAGGATAGTGGGCGGTTACGAGCAGTACTTC.

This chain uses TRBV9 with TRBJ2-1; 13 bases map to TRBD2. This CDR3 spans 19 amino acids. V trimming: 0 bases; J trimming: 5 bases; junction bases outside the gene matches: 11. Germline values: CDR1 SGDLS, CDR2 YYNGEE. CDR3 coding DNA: TGTGCCAGCAGCGTAGGCCCCTATGTGGGACTAGCGGGACACAATGAGCAGTTCTTC. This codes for CASSVGPYVGLAGHNEQFF.

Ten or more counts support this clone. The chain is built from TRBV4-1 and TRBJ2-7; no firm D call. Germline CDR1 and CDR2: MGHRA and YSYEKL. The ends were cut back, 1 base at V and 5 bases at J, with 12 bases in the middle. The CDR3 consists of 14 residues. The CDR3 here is CASSQASPWDEQYF. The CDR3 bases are TGCGCCAGCAGCCAAGCTTCCCCATGGGACGAGCAGTACTTC.

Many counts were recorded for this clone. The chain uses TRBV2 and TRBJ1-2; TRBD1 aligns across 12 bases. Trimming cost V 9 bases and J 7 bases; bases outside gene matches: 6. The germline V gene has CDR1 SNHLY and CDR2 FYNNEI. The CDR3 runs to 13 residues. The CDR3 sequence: CARTGTGGPGYTF. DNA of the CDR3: TGTGCCAGAACCGGGACAGGGGGCCCTGGCTACACCTTC.

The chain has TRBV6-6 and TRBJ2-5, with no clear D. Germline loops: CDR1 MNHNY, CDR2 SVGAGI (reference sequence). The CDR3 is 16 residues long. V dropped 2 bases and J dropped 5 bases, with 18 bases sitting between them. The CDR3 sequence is CASSYTKNLVAETQYF. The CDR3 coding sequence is TGTGCCAGCAGTTACACTAAAAATCTAGTGGCGGAGACCCAGTACTTC.

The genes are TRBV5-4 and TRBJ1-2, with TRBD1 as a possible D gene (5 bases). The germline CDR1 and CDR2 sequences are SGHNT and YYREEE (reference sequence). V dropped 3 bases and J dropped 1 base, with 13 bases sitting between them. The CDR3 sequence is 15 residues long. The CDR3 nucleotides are TGTGCCAGCAGCTCCTCGGACACTTTTAACTATGGCTACACCTTC. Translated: CASSSSDTFNYGYTF.

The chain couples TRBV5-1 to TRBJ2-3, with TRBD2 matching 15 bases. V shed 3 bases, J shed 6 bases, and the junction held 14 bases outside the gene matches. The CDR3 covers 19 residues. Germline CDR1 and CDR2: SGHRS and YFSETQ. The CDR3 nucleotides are TGCGCCAGCAGCTATCATGGACTAGCGGGGGGGCCTGGAATGGATACGCAGTATTTT. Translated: CASSYHGLAGGPGMDTQYF.

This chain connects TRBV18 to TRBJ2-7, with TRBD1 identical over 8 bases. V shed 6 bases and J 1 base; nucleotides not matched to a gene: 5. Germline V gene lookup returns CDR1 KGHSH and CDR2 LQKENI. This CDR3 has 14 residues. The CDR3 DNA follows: TGTGCCAGCTCGCCGGACAGGGCGTCCTACGAGCAGTACTTC. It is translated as CASSPDRASYEQYF. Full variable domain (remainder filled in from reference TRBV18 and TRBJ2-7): NAGVMQNPRHLVRRRGQEARLRCSPMKGHSHVYWYRQLPEEGLKFMVYLQKENIIDESGMPKERFSAEFPKEGPSILRIQQVVRGDSAAYFCASSPDRASYEQYFGPGTRLTVT.

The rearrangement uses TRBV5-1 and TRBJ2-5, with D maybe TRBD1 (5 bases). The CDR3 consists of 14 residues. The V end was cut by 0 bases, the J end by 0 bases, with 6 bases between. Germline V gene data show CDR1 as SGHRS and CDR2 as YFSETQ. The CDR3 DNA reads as TGCGCCAGCAGCTTGGCAGGGTACCAAGAGACCCAGTACTTC. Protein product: CASSLAGYQETQYF.

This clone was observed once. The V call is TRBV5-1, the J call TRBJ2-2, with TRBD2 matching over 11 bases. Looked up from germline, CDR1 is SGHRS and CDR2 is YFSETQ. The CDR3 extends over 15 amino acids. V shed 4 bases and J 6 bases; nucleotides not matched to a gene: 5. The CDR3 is CASSPGLAGSGELFF. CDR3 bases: TGCGCCAGCAGCCCCGGACTAGCGGGTTCCGGGGAGCTGTTTTTT.